A single sample gave rise to the 27 T cell receptor beta chains below, sequenced in a study of shared clonotypes between healthy human individuals. Clones were sequenced by immunoSEQ multiplex PCR, and TCRdb holds only the in-frame ones, with some missing. The sample carries around 340,000 clones, 73% recorded once. Sequenced input: memory CD4+ T cells sorted from blood. Noted subset: CD45RA-negative fraction. The source is a man aged 30 to 45 in good health.

The chain couples TRBV2 to TRBJ2-3; the match to TRBD2 covers 8 bases. Germline assignment: CDR1 SNHLY and CDR2 FYNNEI. The CDR3 spans 13 residues. V lost 8 bases, J lost 4 bases, and 5 bases stayed unmatched. This CDR3 reads CASLTSEADTQYF. CDR3 sequence (DNA): TGTGCCAGCCTGACTAGCGAGGCAGATACGCAGTATTTT.

V and J are TRBV4-1 and TRBJ1-2; D is perhaps TRBD1 (5 bases). Germline V gives CDR1 MGHRA, CDR2 YSYEKL. With 0 bases removed from V and 8 bases from J, the gap between germline ends came to 16 bases. There are 15 residues in the CDR3. CDR3 DNA sequence: TGCGCCAGCAGCCAAGATCAGGGCAGCCCATGGGGCTACACCTTC. This sequence encodes CASSQDQGSPWGYTF.

The J gene is TRBJ1-1, the V gene TRBV7-3; possibly TRBD1 for D (5 bases). V lost 2 bases and J 5 bases, leaving 12 bases between the germline ends. The CDR3 consists of 14 residues. CDR1 is SGHTA, CDR2 FQGTGA, per germline. CDR3: CASSLQGGNTEAFF. CDR3 DNA sequence: TGTGCCAGCAGCTTACAGGGCGGTAATACTGAAGCTTTCTTT.

The chain carries TRBV7-2 and TRBJ1-4, with D unresolved. This CDR3 is built from 15 residues. Trimming took off 2 bases at V and 5 bases at J, with 12 bases between the two ends. Per the germline V gene, CDR1 is SGHTA and CDR2 is FQGNSA. CDR3 protein: CASSLFPGRNEKLFF. In nucleotides, the CDR3 is TGTGCCAGCAGCTTATTCCCGGGGAGAAATGAAAAACTGTTTTTT.

The chain carries TRBV2 and TRBJ1-5; perhaps TRBD1 as D (5 bases). The CDR3 loop spans 14 amino acids. CDR1 SNHLY and CDR2 FYNNEI come from the germline V gene. The V end lost 2 bases, the J end lost 6 bases, and 11 bases lay between the germline ends. The CDR3 DNA reads TGTGCCAGCAGTGAACGGGGGTCGGCTCAGCCCCAGCATTTT. Protein sequence: CASSERGSAQPQHF.

The rearrangement links TRBV5-6 to TRBJ1-2, with D possibly TRBD1 on 5 matching bases. V was trimmed by 0 bases and J by 4 bases, leaving 7 bases between them. Looked up from germline, CDR1 is SGHDT and CDR2 is YYEEEE. The CDR3 covers 13 residues. CDR3 DNA sequence: TGTGCCAGCAGCTTGGGGGGCAGCTATGGCTACACCTTC. Amino acids: CASSLGGSYGYTF.

This clone has more than one count but fewer than ten. The chain combines TRBV4-2 with TRBJ2-1, with D maybe TRBD2 (6 bases). V dropped 5 bases and J dropped 10 bases, with 15 bases sitting between them. CDR3 length: 13 residues. CDR1 and CDR2 (germline): LGHNA, YNFKEQ. The chain's CDR3 is CASSYRDSREQFF. DNA for the CDR3: TGTGCCAGCAGCTACCGGGACTCGAGGGAGCAGTTCTTC.

The V call is TRBV11-2, the J call TRBJ2-2; D is undetermined. The germline V and J ends were trimmed by 3 bases and 6 bases, with 11 bases remaining between them. The CDR3 extends over 14 amino acids. Per germline, CDR1 SGHAT and CDR2 FQNNGV. The CDR3 is CASSFSRVSGELFF. In nucleotides, the CDR3 is TGTGCCAGCAGCTTCAGTAGGGTGTCCGGGGAGCTGTTTTTT.

The CDR3 bases are TGTGCCAGTAGTATAGAGTCAGGGCTAGCGAGCCTCACAGATACGCAGTATTTT. This codes for CASSIESGLASLTDTQYF. The rearrangement uses TRBV19 and TRBJ2-3, with D maybe TRBD2 (6 bases). Trimming took 0 bases from V and 2 from J, leaving 18 bases between them. CDR1 is LNHDA, CDR2 SQIVND, per germline (reference sequence). This CDR3 has 18 residues.

The chain uses TRBV14 and TRBJ1-5; no definite D call. The germline CDR1 and CDR2 sequences are SGHDN and FVKESK. This CDR3 is built from 14 residues. Between the trimmed V and J ends, which lost 1 base and 6 bases, there was a span of 10 bases. CDR3 bases: TGTGCCAGCAGCCAAGGTGGGTTGGGTCAGCCCCAGCATTTT. Protein sequence: CASSQGGLGQPQHF.

Many counts were recorded for this clone. CDR3 residues: CASSLRGGTSVTEAFF. CDR3 DNA sequence: TGTGCCAGCAGCTTACGCGGGGGGACAAGTGTCACTGAAGCTTTCTTT. This chain links TRBV7-9 with TRBJ1-1, with D perhaps matching TRBD1 (6 bases). Germline V gives CDR1 SEHNR, CDR2 FQNEAQ (reference sequence). Between the trimmed V and J ends, which lost 2 bases and 4 bases, there was a span of 17 bases. CDR3 length equals 16 residues.

The chain carries TRBV18 and TRBJ2-7; tentative D call: TRBD1 (6 bases). CDR1 is KGHSH, CDR2 LQKENI, per germline. The CDR3 is 16 amino acids. V was trimmed by 2 bases and J by 4 bases, leaving 18 bases between them. CDR3 sequence (DNA): TGTGCCAGCTCACCAAGGATAGGCGCTCAGGGGTACGAGCAGTACTTC. Translating gives CASSPRIGAQGYEQYF.

The chain uses TRBV4-1 and TRBJ2-1; TRBD2 might be the D (5 bases). The CDR3 is 17 amino acids. Germline V CDR1 and CDR2: MGHRA, YSYEKL. Deletions cut 0 bases from V and 2 bases from J, with 14 bases between. CDR3 region: CASSQEVSVGTYNEQFF. CDR3 sequence (DNA): TGCGCCAGCAGCCAAGAAGTTAGCGTCGGGACCTACAATGAGCAGTTCTTC.

The sample holds a few counts of this clone. V usage is TRBV5-4 and J usage is TRBJ1-2, with D maybe TRBD1 (6 bases). This CDR3 spans 16 amino acids. Germline CDR1 reads SGHNT; CDR2 reads YYREEE (reference sequence). Trimming shortened V by 4 bases and J by 3 bases, and 19 bases separated the two germline ends. Written as DNA, the CDR3 is TGTGCCAGCAGCCCGATGAACAGGGCACCCGACTATGGCTACACCTTC. The encoded protein is CASSPMNRAPDYGYTF. Based on the CDR3 plus reference TRBV5-4 and TRBJ1-2, the full variable domain is ETGVTQSPTHLIKTRGQQVTLRCSSQSGHNTVSWYQQALGQGPQFIFQYYREEENGRGNFPPRFSGLQFPNYSSELNVNALELDDSALYLCASSPMNRAPDYGYTFGSGTRLTVV.

This chain connects TRBV7-6 to TRBJ2-3, with 10 bases that match TRBD2. The CDR3 covers 15 residues. V gave up 5 bases and J gave up 3 bases; unmatched junction bases: 5. Per germline, CDR1 SGHVS and CDR2 FNYEAQ. CDR3 in DNA: TGTGCCAGCAGCATACTAGCGGGAAGGACAGATACGCAGTATTTT. As protein: CASSILAGRTDTQYF.

V gene TRBV16 combines with J gene TRBJ2-4; no clear D gene. Germline values: CDR1 KGHSY, CDR2 FQNENV. Trimming left V 1 base short and J 6 bases short, with 4 bases between. This CDR3 is 12 amino acids long. The CDR3 protein is CASSQYGNIQYF. CDR3 DNA sequence: TGTGCCAGCAGCCAATATGGAAACATTCAGTACTTC.

Remarks on this clone: A read error may explain this, as a much larger clone is one base away. Other nucleotide sequences in the sample specify the same CDR3. V and J are TRBV9 and TRBJ1-2; D is ambiguous. The V and J ends lost 2 bases and 0 bases respectively, with 5 bases between them. There are 13 residues in the CDR3. Germline CDR1 is SGDLS and CDR2 is YYNGEE. CDR3 DNA: TGTGCCAGCAGCGTTGACCCTAACTATGGCTACACCTTC. Encoded protein: CASSVDPNYGYTF.

The chain carries TRBV9 and TRBJ1-2; the D is unclear. The germline V gene has CDR1 SGDLS and CDR2 YYNGEE. Between the trimmed V and J ends, which lost 0 bases and 0 bases, there was a span of 9 bases. This CDR3 is built from 15 residues. CDR3 loop: CASSVDPGSNYGYTF. The CDR3 DNA follows: TGTGCCAGCAGCGTAGACCCAGGCTCTAACTATGGCTACACCTTC.

The genes are TRBV5-1 and TRBJ2-3, with 10 bases fitting TRBD2. The CDR3 has 16 residues. From germline, CDR1 is SGHRS and CDR2 YFSETQ. With 4 bases clipped from V and 0 bases from J, the junction kept 5 bases outside the gene matches. The DNA for the CDR3 is TGCGCCAGCAGCGAAGGACTAGCGGAAAGCACAGATACGCAGTATTTT. Translating gives CASSEGLAESTDTQYF.

For this clone: A much bigger clone sits one base away, suggesting this may be a read error. The chain links TRBV10-2 to TRBJ2-7; the match to TRBD1 covers 7 bases. Germline CDR1 reads WSHSY; CDR2 reads SAAADI. CDR3 length: 14 amino acids. Losses at the gene ends were 10 bases for V and 1 base for J; bases not matched to a gene: 10. This chain's CDR3 is CANTRDRDSYEQYF. The CDR3 nucleotides read TGCGCCAACACCCGTGACAGGGATTCCTACGAGCAGTACTTC.

The CDR3 sequence is CASSDGLSTEAFF. Written as DNA, the CDR3 is TGTGCCAGCAGTGATGGATTGTCCACTGAAGCTTTCTTT. The chain uses TRBV6-1 and TRBJ1-1; D unresolved. The CDR3 is 13 amino acids. Germline V gene data show CDR1 as MNHNS and CDR2 as SASEGT. The V and J ends lost 3 bases and 4 bases respectively, with 9 bases between them.

This clone was observed a few times. In nucleotides, the CDR3 is TGTGCCAGCAGTGAAGTCCAGGGACTAGCGGGAGGGCCCTCTGACATTCAGTACTTC. Translated, it gives CASSEVQGLAGGPSDIQYF. The chain joins TRBV6-1 to TRBJ2-4; 16 bases fit TRBD2. V shed 1 base and J 8 bases; nucleotides not matched to a gene: 11. The CDR3 loop spans 19 amino acids. CDR1 is MNHNS and CDR2 is SASEGT in the germline V gene.

J is TRBJ1-6 and V is TRBV18; 7 bases line up with TRBD1. Germline CDR1 and CDR2: KGHSH and LQKENI. This CDR3 contains 13 residues. V lost 8 bases and J lost 4; bases outside the gene matches: 2. CDR3 nucleotides: TGTGCCAGCACGGGACAGTATAATTCACCCCTCCACTTT. Protein: CASTGQYNSPLHF.

This chain links TRBV29-1 with TRBJ1-1; TRBD1 might be the D (5 bases). Germline CDR1 and CDR2: SQVTM and ANQGSEA. This CDR3 is 13 amino acids long. V was cut by 3 bases and J by 4 bases, with 12 bases left in between. The CDR3 DNA is TGCAGCGTTGATTTTGGGGGAGGCACTGAAGCTTTCTTT. This translates into CSVDFGGGTEAFF.

V is TRBV27 and J is TRBJ2-7; no clear D gene. The CDR3 contains 15 residues. Per germline, CDR1 MNHEY and CDR2 SMNVEV (reference sequence). Trimming removed 2 bases at V and 5 bases at J, with 16 bases between. Here the CDR3 reads CASSLGSSRVHEQYF. The CDR3, as DNA: TGTGCCAGCAGTTTAGGAAGCTCTAGGGTACACGAGCAGTACTTC.

The rearrangement uses TRBV7-9 and TRBJ2-2, with 9 nucleotides matching TRBD1. Looked up from germline, CDR1 is SEHNR and CDR2 is FQNEAQ (reference sequence). V shed 5 bases and J 5 bases; nucleotides not matched to a gene: 6. This CDR3 has 15 residues. The CDR3 nucleotides read TGTGCCAGCAGCGCGAGGACAGGGGAGACCGGGGAGCTGTTTTTT. It is translated as CASSARTGETGELFF. The variable domain in full, with the rest retrieved from reference TRBV7-9 and TRBJ2-2, is DTGVSQNPRHKITKRGQNVTFRCDPISEHNRLYWYRQTLGQGPEFLTYFQNEAQLEKSRLLSDRFSAERPKGSFSTLEIQRTEQGDSAMYLCASSARTGETGELFFGEGSRLTVL.

The V and J genes are TRBV11-2 and TRBJ2-7; a weak D match, TRBD2 (6 bases). With 1 base removed from V and 6 bases from J, the gap between germline ends came to 7 bases. There are 12 residues in the CDR3. The germline gives CDR1 SGHAT, CDR2 FQNNGV. The CDR3 here is CASSLALAEQYF. CDR3 coding DNA: TGTGCCAGCAGCTTAGCACTAGCCGAGCAGTACTTC.